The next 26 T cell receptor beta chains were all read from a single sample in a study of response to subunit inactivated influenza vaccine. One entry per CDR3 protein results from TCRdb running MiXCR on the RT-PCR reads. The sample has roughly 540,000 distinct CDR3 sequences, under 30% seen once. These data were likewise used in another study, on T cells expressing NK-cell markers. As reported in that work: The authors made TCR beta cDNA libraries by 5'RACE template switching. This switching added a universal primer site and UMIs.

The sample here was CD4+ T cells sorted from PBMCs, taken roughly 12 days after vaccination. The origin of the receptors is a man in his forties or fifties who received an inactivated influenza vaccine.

The CDR3 DNA reads as TGTGCCAGCAGCTTAAAGACAGGGGGCCCGTACGAGCAGTACTTC. It is translated as CASSLKTGGPYEQYF. The chain uses TRBV11-2 and TRBJ2-7; 10 bases map to TRBD1. Germline trimming cut 2 bases from V and 4 bases from J; bases unmatched to any gene: 5. The CDR3 loop spans 15 amino acids. CDR1 and CDR2 from the germline V gene are SGHAT and FQNNGV.

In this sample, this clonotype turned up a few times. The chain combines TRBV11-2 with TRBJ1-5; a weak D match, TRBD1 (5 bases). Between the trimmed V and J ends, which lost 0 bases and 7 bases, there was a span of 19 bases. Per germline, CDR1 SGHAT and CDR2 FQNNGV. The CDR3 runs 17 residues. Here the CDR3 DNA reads TGTGCCAGCAGCTTAGATCATTCCGAGGGGCTCGGGCAGCCCCAGCATTTT. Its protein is CASSLDHSEGLGQPQHF.

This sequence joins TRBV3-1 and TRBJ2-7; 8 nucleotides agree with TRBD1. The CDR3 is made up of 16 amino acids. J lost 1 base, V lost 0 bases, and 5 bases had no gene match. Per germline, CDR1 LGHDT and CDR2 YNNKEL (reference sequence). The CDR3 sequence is CASSQETRTGSYEQYF. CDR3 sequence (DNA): TGTGCCAGCAGCCAAGAGACAAGGACAGGGTCCTACGAGCAGTACTTC.

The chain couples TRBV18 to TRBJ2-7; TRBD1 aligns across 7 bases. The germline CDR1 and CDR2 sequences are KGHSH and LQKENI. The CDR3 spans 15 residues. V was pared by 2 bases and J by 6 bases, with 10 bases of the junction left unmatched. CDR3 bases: TGTGCCAGCTCACCAGGGTACCAGGGGGTACTCGAGCAGTACTTC. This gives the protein CASSPGYQGVLEQYF.

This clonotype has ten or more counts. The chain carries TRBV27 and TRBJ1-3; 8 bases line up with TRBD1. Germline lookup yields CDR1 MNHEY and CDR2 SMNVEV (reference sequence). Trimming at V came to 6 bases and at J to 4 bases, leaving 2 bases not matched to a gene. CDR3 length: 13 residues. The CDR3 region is CASSRTGGNTIYF. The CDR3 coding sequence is TGTGCCAGCAGCCGGACAGGGGGAAACACCATATATTTT.

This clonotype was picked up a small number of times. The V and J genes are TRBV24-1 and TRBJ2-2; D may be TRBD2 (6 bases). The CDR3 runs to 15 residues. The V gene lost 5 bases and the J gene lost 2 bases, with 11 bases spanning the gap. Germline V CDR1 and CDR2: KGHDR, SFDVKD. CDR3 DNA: TGTGCCACCAGTGTCGCGGGGACCAACACCGGGGAGCTGTTTTTT. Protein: CATSVAGTNTGELFF.

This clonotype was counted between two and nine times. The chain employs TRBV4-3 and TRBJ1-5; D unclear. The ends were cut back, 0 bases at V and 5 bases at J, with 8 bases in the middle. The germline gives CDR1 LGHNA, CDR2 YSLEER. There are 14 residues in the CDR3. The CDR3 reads CASSQESGDQPQHF. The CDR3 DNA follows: TGCGCCAGCAGCCAAGAAAGCGGGGATCAGCCCCAGCATTTT.

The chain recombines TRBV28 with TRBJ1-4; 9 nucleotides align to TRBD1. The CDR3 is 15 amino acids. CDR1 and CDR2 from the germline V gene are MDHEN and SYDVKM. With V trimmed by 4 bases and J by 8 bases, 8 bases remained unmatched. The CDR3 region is CASSSPPGQGEKLFF. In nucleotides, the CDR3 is TGTGCCAGCAGTTCTCCTCCGGGACAGGGCGAAAAACTGTTTTTT.

The CDR3 loop reads CASSSGLAGGPALGTDTQYF. The CDR3 DNA reads as TGTGCCAGCAGTTCCGGCCTAGCGGGAGGGCCGGCGTTGGGCACAGATACGCAGTATTTT. The rearrangement links TRBV12-3 or TRBV12-4 to TRBJ2-3, with 12 nucleotides matching TRBD2. The CDR3 runs 20 residues. V shed 4 bases, J shed 1 base, and the junction held 15 bases outside the gene matches.

The CDR3 DNA follows: TGTGCCAGCAGCCCTGTGTGGAGGGGAGAGGGGAACACCGGGGAGCTGTTTTTT. Encoded protein: CASSPVWRGEGNTGELFF. This sequence joins TRBV3-1 and TRBJ2-2, with D maybe TRBD2 (6 bases). CDR1 and CDR2 from the germline V gene are LGHDT and YNNKEL (reference sequence). CDR3 size: 18 residues. Trimming removed 4 bases from V and 1 base from J, with 19 bases in between.

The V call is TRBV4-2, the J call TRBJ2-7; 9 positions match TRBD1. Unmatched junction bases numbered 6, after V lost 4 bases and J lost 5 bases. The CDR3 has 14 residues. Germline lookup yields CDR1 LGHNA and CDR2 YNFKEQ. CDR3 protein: CASSPSGQGNEQYF. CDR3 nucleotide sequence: TGTGCCAGCAGCCCTTCCGGACAGGGGAACGAGCAGTACTTC.

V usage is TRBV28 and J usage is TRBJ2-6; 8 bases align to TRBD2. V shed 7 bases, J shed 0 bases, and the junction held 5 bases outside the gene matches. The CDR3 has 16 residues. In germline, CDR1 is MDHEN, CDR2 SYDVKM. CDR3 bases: TGTGCCAGCAAAGGTAGCGGGAACTCTGGGGCCAACGTCCTGACTTTC. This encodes CASKGSGNSGANVLTF. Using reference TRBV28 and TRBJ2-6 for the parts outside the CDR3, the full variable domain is DVKVTQSSRYLVKRTGEKVFLECVQDMDHENMFWYRQDPGLGLRLIYFSYDVKMKEKGDIPEGYSVSREKKERFSLILESASTNQTSMYLCASKGSGNSGANVLTFGAGSRLTVL.

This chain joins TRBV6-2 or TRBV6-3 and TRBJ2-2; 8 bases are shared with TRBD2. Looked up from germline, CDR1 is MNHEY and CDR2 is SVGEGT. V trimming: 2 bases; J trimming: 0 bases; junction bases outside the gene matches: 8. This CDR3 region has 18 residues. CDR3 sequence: CASSYPDSGLANTGELFF. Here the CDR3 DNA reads TGTGCCAGCAGTTACCCGGACTCGGGACTAGCGAACACCGGGGAGCTGTTTTTT.

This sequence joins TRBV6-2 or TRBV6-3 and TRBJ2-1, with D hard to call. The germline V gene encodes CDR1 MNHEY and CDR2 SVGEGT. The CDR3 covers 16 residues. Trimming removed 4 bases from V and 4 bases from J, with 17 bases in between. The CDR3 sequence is CASSSDPRPLYNEQFF. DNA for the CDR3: TGTGCCAGCAGTTCGGACCCCCGCCCTTTATACAATGAGCAGTTCTTC.

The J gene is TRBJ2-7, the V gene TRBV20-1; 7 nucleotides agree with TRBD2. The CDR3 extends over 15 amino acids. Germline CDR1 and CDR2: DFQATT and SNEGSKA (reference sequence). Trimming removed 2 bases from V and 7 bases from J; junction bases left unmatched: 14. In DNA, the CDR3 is TGCAGTGCTAGAAACCGCGGGAGCCTAGATCGGGAGCAGTACTTC. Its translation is CSARNRGSLDREQYF.

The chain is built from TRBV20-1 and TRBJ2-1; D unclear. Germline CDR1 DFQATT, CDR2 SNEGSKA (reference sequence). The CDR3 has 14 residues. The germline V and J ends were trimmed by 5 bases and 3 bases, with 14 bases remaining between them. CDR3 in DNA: TGCAGTGCTCTAAGGGTGCCGGTCTACAATGAGCAGTTCTTC. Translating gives CSALRVPVYNEQFF.

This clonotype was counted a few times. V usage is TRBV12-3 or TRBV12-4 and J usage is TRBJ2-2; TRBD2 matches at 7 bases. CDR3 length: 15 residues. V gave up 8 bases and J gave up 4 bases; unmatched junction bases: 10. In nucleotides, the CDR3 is TGTGCCAGCCGCGGGAGTGGGGCCAGCACCGGGGAGCTGTTTTTT. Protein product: CASRGSGASTGELFF.

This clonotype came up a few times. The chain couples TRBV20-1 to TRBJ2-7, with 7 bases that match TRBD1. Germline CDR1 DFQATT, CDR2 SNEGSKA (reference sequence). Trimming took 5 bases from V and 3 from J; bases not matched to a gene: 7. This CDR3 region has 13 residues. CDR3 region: CSAPRAGGYEQYF. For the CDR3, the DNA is TGCAGTGCTCCCCGGGCAGGGGGCTACGAGCAGTACTTC.

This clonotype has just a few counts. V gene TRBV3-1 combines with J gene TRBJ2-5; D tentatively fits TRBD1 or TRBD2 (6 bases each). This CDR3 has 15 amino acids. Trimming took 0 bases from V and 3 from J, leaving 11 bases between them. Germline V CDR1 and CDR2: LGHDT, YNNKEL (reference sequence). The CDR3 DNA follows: TGTGCCAGCAGCCAAGATCCGGGGGCAGAAGAGACCCAGTACTTC. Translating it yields CASSQDPGAEETQYF.

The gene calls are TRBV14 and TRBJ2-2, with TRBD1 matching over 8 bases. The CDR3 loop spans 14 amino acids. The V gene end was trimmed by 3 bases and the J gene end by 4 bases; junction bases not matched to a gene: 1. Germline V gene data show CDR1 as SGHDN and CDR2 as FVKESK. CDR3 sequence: CASSQDRATGELFF. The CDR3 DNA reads TGTGCCAGCAGCCAGGACAGGGCCACCGGGGAGCTGTTTTTT.

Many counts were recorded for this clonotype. The CDR3 loop reads CASSQDPSGSKPNEQFF. CDR3 DNA sequence: TGTGCCAGCAGCCAAGACCCAAGCGGGAGTAAACCCAATGAGCAGTTCTTC. The rearrangement uses TRBV4-2 and TRBJ2-1, with 8 bases aligning to TRBD2. After removal of 0 bases from V and 6 bases from J, the junction contained 10 bases not matched to a gene. The germline CDR1 and CDR2 sequences are LGHNA and YNFKEQ. The CDR3 sequence is 17 residues long.

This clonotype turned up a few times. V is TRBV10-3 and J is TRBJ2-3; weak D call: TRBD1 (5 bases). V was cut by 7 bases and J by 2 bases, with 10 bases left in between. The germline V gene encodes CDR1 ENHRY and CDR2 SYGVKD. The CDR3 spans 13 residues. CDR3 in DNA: TGTGCCATCAAGGACACTCTCACAGATACGCAGTATTTT. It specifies CAIKDTLTDTQYF.

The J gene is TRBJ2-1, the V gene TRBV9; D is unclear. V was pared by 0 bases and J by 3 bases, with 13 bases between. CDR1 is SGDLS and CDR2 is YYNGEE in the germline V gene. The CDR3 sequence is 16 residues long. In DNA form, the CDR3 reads TGTGCCAGCAGCGTAGGTAGTTCCACGGACTACAATGAGCAGTTCTTC. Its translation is CASSVGSSTDYNEQFF.

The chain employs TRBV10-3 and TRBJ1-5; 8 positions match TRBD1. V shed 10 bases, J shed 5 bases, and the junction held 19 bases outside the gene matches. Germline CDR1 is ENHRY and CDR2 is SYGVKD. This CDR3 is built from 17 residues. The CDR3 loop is CATWSGQGSSRDQPQHF. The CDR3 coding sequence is TGTGCCACCTGGTCCGGACAGGGTTCTAGTCGGGATCAGCCCCAGCATTTT.

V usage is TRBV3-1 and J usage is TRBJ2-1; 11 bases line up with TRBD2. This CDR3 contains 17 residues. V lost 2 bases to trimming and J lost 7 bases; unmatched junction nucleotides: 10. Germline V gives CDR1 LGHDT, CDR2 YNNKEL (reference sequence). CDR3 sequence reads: CASSQNETSGVKNEQFF. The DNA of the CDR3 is TGTGCCAGCAGCCAAAACGAGACTAGCGGGGTTAAGAATGAGCAGTTCTTC.

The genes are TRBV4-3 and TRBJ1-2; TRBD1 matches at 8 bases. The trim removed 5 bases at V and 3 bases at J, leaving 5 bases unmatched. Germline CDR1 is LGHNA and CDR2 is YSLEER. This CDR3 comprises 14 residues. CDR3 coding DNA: TGCGCCAGCAGCACCCTACAGGGGGACTATGGCTACACCTTC. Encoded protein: CASSTLQGDYGYTF.